These T cell receptor beta chains were read from a single sample in a study of siplizumab effects on memory and regulatory T cells. Sequencing was performed with immunoSEQ multiplex PCR; in TCRdb, only in-frame clones are kept and a portion is missing. The sample has 70,000 to 100,000 clones; under 95% are singletons. Sequencing was done on a sample of CD8+ T cells sorted from blood. All receptors come from a human donor in good health. The CDR3 runs from the conserved cysteine through the conserved F or W. The D gene is left open where the match is weak. Size tells how often a clone was seen (once, few, many) or the class of an expanded clone, and some rows leave it out.

size: NA; V: TRBV5-1; J: TRBJ1-1; D: NA; DNA: TGCGCCAGCAGCTTGGCGGGCGCGACTGAAGCTTTCTTT; CDR3: CASSLAGATEAFF
size: NA; V: TRBV29-1; J: TRBJ2-7; D: NA; DNA: TGCAGCGTTGACTTCCCTAATTCCTACGAGCAGTACTTC; CDR3: CSVDFPNSYEQYF
size: NA; V: TRBV2; J: TRBJ2-1; D: TRBD2; DNA: TGTGCCAGCAGACTTGGCGGGGGGAGGTCCTACAATGAGCAGTTCTTC; CDR3: CASRLGGGRSYNEQFF
size: NA; V: TRBV5-1; J: TRBJ2-3; D: NA; DNA: TGCGCCAGCAGCTTCTCGCTCGCCAGCGGCACAGATACGCAGTATTTT; CDR3: CASSFSLASGTDTQYF
size: NA; V: TRBV7-9; J: TRBJ1-1; D: TRBD1; DNA: TGTGCCACAACAGGGGCCACTGAAGCTTTCTTT; CDR3: CATTGATEAFF
size: NA; V: TRBV7-9; J: TRBJ2-7; D: NA; DNA: TGTGCCAGCAGCTTAGTCGGGAACCCATCCTTCACCGAGCAGTACTTC; CDR3: CASSLVGNPSFTEQYF
size: NA; V: TRBV7-9; J: TRBJ2-7; D: NA; DNA: TGTGCCAGCAGCTCAGCGGACACCGGGAATCCGTACGAGCAGTACTTC; CDR3: CASSSADTGNPYEQYF
size: NA; V: TRBV5-4; J: TRBJ2-3; D: TRBD2; DNA: TGTGCCAGCAGTTCTATAGCGGGGGGGGCAGATACGCAGTATTTT; CDR3: CASSSIAGGADTQYF
size: once; V: TRBV7-3; J: TRBJ2-1; D: NA; DNA: TGTGCCAGCAGCCTTTTCCCGGGGGAGTACAATGAGCAGTTCTTC; CDR3: CASSLFPGEYNEQFF
size: NA; V: TRBV9; J: TRBJ2-7; D: TRBD2; DNA: TGTGCCAGCAGCGTGACTAGCGGGAGTGGCGAGCAGTACTTC; CDR3: CASSVTSGSGEQYF
size: medium-sized; V: TRBV30; J: TRBJ1-1; D: NA; DNA: TGTGCCTGGGAAGGGGGTGGAAGGACTGAAGCTTTCTTT; CDR3: CAWEGGGRTEAFF
size: NA; V: TRBV19; J: TRBJ1-5; D: NA; DNA: TGTGCCAGTGCGCGCGTACCAGGACTGTCTAGCAATCAGCCCCAGCATTTT; CDR3: CASARVPGLSSNQPQHF
size: once; V: TRBV5-4; J: TRBJ2-7; D: NA; DNA: TGTGCCAGCAGCATCACCGGGACCACCGAGCAGTACTTC; CDR3: CASSITGTTEQYF
size: NA; V: TRBV7-3; J: TRBJ2-7; D: NA; DNA: TGTGCCAGCAGCTTAACGGGGGGGCCTACCCACGAGCAGTACTTC; CDR3: CASSLTGGPTHEQYF
size: NA; V: TRBV27; J: TRBJ1-5; D: NA; DNA: TGTGCCAGCAGTTCCGGGACAACTAATCAGCCCCAGCATTTT; CDR3: CASSSGTTNQPQHF
size: once; V: TRBV27; J: TRBJ2-7; D: NA; DNA: TGTGCCAGCACCACCAATGGGAACGGGAGCCCCTACGAGCAGTACTTC; CDR3: CASTTNGNGSPYEQYF
size: once; V: TRBV29-1; J: TRBJ1-2; D: NA; DNA: TGCAGCGTTGAGGACGCAAGTAACTATGGCTACACCTTC; CDR3: CSVEDASNYGYTF
size: NA; V: TRBV19; J: TRBJ1-2; D: NA; DNA: TGTGCCGCAAGCGGACGGGGGACACTCTACTTC; CDR3: CAASGRGTLYF
size: NA; V: TRBV6-1; J: TRBJ1-6; D: NA; DNA: TGTGCCAGCAGTGAAAATAGACCCCTCCACTTT; CDR3: CASSENRPLHF
size: NA; V: TRBV9; J: TRBJ2-5; D: TRBD1; DNA: TGTGCCAGCAGCCCCACCTACGACAGGGTGGGCTTTTGGGCCCAGTACTTC; CDR3: CASSPTYDRVGFWAQYF
size: NA; V: TRBV5-6; J: TRBJ2-1; D: NA; DNA: TGTGCCAGCTACCATTGGACCGTCTACAATGAGCAGTTCTTC; CDR3: CASYHWTVYNEQFF
size: NA; V: TRBV5-8; J: TRBJ2-1; D: NA; DNA: TGTGCCAGCAGCCGATCAGGGGCTAGCTACAATGAGCAGTTCTTC; CDR3: CASSRSGASYNEQFF
size: NA; V: TRBV19; J: TRBJ1-6; D: NA; DNA: TGTGCCAGTAGTATGGGGGGGTATAATTCACCCCTCCACTTT; CDR3: CASSMGGYNSPLHF
size: NA; V: TRBV9; J: TRBJ2-7; D: TRBD1; DNA: TGTGCCAGCAGCCTTGACAGGGGCCCCTACGAGCAGTACTTC; CDR3: CASSLDRGPYEQYF
size: NA; V: TRBV4-1; J: TRBJ1-1; D: TRBD1; DNA: TGCGCCAGCAGCCTAGACGGGGGAGACAGGGGATACACTGAAGCTTTCTTT; CDR3: CASSLDGGDRGYTEAFF
size: NA; V: TRBV7-9; J: TRBJ2-7; D: TRBD1; DNA: TGTGCCAGCAGCTCTGTGACAGGGCGGACGTCCTACGAGCAGTACTTC; CDR3: CASSSVTGRTSYEQYF
size: NA; V: TRBV19; J: TRBJ2-3; D: TRBD1; DNA: TGTGCCAGTAGTAGTGACAGGGGGTGGACAGATACGCAGTATTTT; CDR3: CASSSDRGWTDTQYF
size: NA; V: TRBV30; J: TRBJ1-1; D: NA; DNA: TGTGCCTGGAGTCCGCTGGGGAACACTGAAGCTTTCTTT; CDR3: CAWSPLGNTEAFF
size: NA; V: TRBV7-7; J: TRBJ2-2; D: NA; DNA: TGTGCTAGCAGCGCCGGGGGAACCGGGGAGCTGTTTTTT; CDR3: CASSAGGTGELFF